This TCR beta chain was observed in a study of T-cell memory formation after mild COVID-19. Study results and limitations: Chiefly within CM and EM were the contracting CD4+ clones; CD8+ ones were within EMRA. That cross-reactive memory joined was suggested by some responding clones appearing in pre-infection memory.

MiXCR, run by TCRdb on the 5' RACE reads, gives a single entry per CDR3 protein. The sample lists 270,000 or so distinct CDR3 sequences; approximately 15% were seen once. Trimming stripped 1 base from V and 9 bases from J, with 19 bases between. This CDR3 spans 16 amino acids. Germline CDR1 reads DFQATT; CDR2 reads SNEGSKA (reference sequence). This clonotype showed up just a few times. The antigen is not known. This receptor was taken from a man aged 18 to 30 who had mild COVID-19 (a few samples of this study predate the infection). Cell type and time point are not known. V gene TRBV20-1 combines with J gene TRBJ1-6; a weak D match, TRBD1 (5 bases). The sequenced material came from PBMCs or a T cell subset sorted from them (not recorded which). The CDR3 DNA reads as TGCAGTGCTAGAGGGTTAGACAGCGGCGTTGGTTCACCCCTCCACTTT. As protein: CSARGLDSGVGSPLHF.